This T cell receptor (beta chain) was sequenced during a study of cytomegalovirus exposure and HLA in healthy donors. Study background: The early release's HLA-typed donors yielded 78 million or so unique TCRs.

V was clipped by 4 bases and J by 0 bases; unmatched bases: 2. The V gene's germline CDR1 is LGHNA and CDR2 YSLEER. CDR3 length equals 15 residues. A multiplex PCR was run with 60 Vbeta primers and 13 Jbeta primers. Per the study methods: Later, an analysis found approximately 80 million unique TCR beta chains, and roughly 10 million of these were shared. Only in-frame clones appear in the TCRdb table, and some are missing; sequencing was by immunoSEQ multiplex PCR. The DNA gave D and trimming, while V, J and clone size come from that table. This table holds some 150,000 clones, around three quarters found once.

The sequenced sample was PBMCs. The gene calls are TRBV4-3 and TRBJ1-5, with 8 bases matching TRBD1. The clonotype comes from a man between 35 and 55 years old in good health and CMV-seronegative. CDR3 sequence reads: CASSRTGNSNQPQHF. The CDR3 DNA is TGCGCCAGCAGCCGGACAGGGAATAGCAATCAGCCCCAGCATTTT.